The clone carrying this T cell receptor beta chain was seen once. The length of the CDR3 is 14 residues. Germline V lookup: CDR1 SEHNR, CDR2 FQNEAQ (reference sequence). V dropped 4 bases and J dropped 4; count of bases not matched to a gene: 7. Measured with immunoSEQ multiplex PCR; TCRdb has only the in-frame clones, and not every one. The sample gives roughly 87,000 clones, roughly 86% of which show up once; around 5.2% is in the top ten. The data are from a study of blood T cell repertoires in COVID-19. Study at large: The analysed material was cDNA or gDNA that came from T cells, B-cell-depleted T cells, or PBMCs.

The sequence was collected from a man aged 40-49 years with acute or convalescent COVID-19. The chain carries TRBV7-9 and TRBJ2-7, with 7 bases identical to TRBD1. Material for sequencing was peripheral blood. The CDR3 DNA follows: TGTGCCAGCAGCTCTACAGGGGAAACTTACGAGCAGTACTTC. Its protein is CASSSTGETYEQYF.